This T cell receptor (beta chain) was identified during a study of technical replicates of blood from several donors. After removal of 0 bases from V and 8 bases from J, the junction contained 12 bases not matched to a gene. Germline assignment: CDR1 MGHRA and CDR2 YSYEKL. This CDR3 spans 18 amino acids. TCRdb's table, derived via immunoSEQ multiplex PCR, lists solely in-frame clones and lacks some. The repertoire holds approximately 65,000 clones, with about 87% as singletons. This clonotype was obtained from a human donor in good health. Some clones in this sample may be carry-over from other donors' samples. The rearrangement joins TRBV4-1 to TRBJ2-1; 11 nucleotides align to TRBD2. Sequences were obtained from PBMCs. DNA of the CDR3: TGCGCCAGCAGCCAAGATTTCTCGGTAGCGGGAGGGCCTTATGAGCAGTTCTTC. It specifies CASSQDFSVAGGPYEQFF.